These 20 T cell receptor beta chains originate from one sample sequenced in a study of response to subunit inactivated influenza vaccine. One entry per CDR3 protein results from TCRdb running MiXCR on the RT-PCR reads. The sample records 500,000 to 650,000 distinct CDR3 sequences, approximately 7.7% being singletons. The sample in question was PBMCs from blood, obtained around 25 months after vaccination. The source of these receptors is a man in his fifties or sixties who received an inactivated influenza vaccine.

This clonotype was observed a few times. The rearrangement uses TRBV4-2 and TRBJ2-3, with TRBD2 as a possible D gene (5 bases). Germline values: CDR1 LGHNA, CDR2 YNFKEQ. Trimming cost V 1 base and J 1 base, with 6 bases left between them. The CDR3 runs to 14 residues. The CDR3 bases are TGTGCCAGCAGCCAAGGGACTGGCACAGATACGCAGTATTTT. Residues: CASSQGTGTDTQYF.

The chain couples TRBV3-1 to TRBJ1-1; D gene ambiguous. The CDR3 sequence is 19 residues long. The V gene lost 1 base and the J gene lost 7 bases, with 28 bases spanning the gap. Germline V CDR1 and CDR2: LGHDT, YNNKEL (reference sequence). This CDR3 reads CASSQVIAARRLGAGEAFF. The DNA for the CDR3 is TGTGCCAGCAGCCAAGTGATCGCCGCCCGCCGGTTGGGTGCTGGTGAAGCTTTCTTT.

There are a few counts of this clonotype. The chain has TRBV12-3 or TRBV12-4 and TRBJ1-1; D is undetermined. Trimming cost V 7 bases and J 5 bases, with 11 bases left between them. There are 12 residues in the CDR3. The CDR3 DNA follows: TGTGCCAGCAAGAGGTCAGATACTGAAGCTTTCTTT. Amino acids: CASKRSDTEAFF.

This clonotype was seen ten or more times. The rearrangement links TRBV6-5 to TRBJ2-1, with D maybe TRBD2 (6 bases). The germline gives CDR1 MNHEY, CDR2 SVGAGI. The CDR3 runs to 14 residues. Deletions cut 2 bases from V and 2 bases from J, with 7 bases between. Written as DNA, the CDR3 is TGTGCCAGCAGTTACCCGGGAGCCTACAATGAGCAGTTCTTC. It codes for CASSYPGAYNEQFF.

This clonotype was recorded a few times. V and J are TRBV6-2 or TRBV6-3 and TRBJ1-5; 11 nucleotides match TRBD1. From germline, CDR1 is MNHEY and CDR2 SVGEGT. J gave up 0 bases and V 4 bases, and 8 bases lay outside the gene matches. The CDR3 loop spans 18 amino acids. CDR3: CASSSRTGGQLSNQPQHF. CDR3 nucleotides: TGTGCCAGCAGTTCCAGGACAGGGGGCCAGCTTAGCAATCAGCCCCAGCATTTT.

The CDR3 nucleotides are TGTGCCAGCAGTTTTAGGCGGCCACACTCCTACAATGAGCAGTTCTTC. It is translated as CASSFRRPHSYNEQFF. The rearrangement links TRBV12-3 or TRBV12-4 to TRBJ2-1, with D hard to call. Trimming took off 3 bases at V and 0 bases at J, with 12 bases between the two ends. The CDR3 is made up of 16 amino acids.

This clonotype came up many times. The rearrangement joins TRBV20-1 to TRBJ1-4; D not resolved. The CDR3 runs to 14 residues. Germline V lookup: CDR1 DFQATT, CDR2 SNEGSKA (reference sequence). Trimming left V 5 bases short and J 6 bases short, with 16 bases between. CDR3 in amino acids: CSASSGRFDEKLFF. DNA for the CDR3: TGCAGTGCTTCTAGTGGACGGTTTGATGAAAAACTGTTTTTT.

This clonotype has only a few counts. The chain couples TRBV3-1 to TRBJ2-1; perhaps D is TRBD1 or TRBD2 (5 bases each). This CDR3 has 15 amino acids. Trimming pared 4 bases from V and 4 bases from J, leaving 14 bases between. From germline, CDR1 is LGHDT and CDR2 YNNKEL (reference sequence). CDR3 sequence (DNA): TGTGCCAGCAGCCTGGGACCTTGGGGGTACAATGAGCAGTTCTTC. It specifies CASSLGPWGYNEQFF.

This chain links TRBV28 with TRBJ2-5; D gene ambiguous. The CDR3 length is 13 residues. V was trimmed by 6 bases and J by 5 bases, leaving 13 bases between them. Germline V gene sequence: CDR1 MDHEN, CDR2 SYDVKM. CDR3 DNA sequence: TGTGCCAGCAGCTCGGGCAACAAGGAGACCCAGTACTTC. It codes for CASSSGNKETQYF.

There are many counts of this clonotype. The genes are TRBV6-5 and TRBJ1-4; D is perhaps TRBD1 (6 bases). This CDR3 comprises 16 residues. CDR1 and CDR2 (germline): MNHEY, SVGAGI. Deletions cut 2 bases from V and 3 bases from J, with 13 bases between. The CDR3 is CASSYRGSVPNEKLFF. CDR3 coding DNA: TGTGCCAGCAGTTACAGGGGGTCGGTTCCTAATGAAAAACTGTTTTTT.

This clonotype was recorded many times. V is TRBV20-1 and J is TRBJ2-7, with TRBD2 identical over 10 bases. Germline V lookup: CDR1 DFQATT, CDR2 SNEGSKA (reference sequence). V lost 3 bases, J lost 3 bases, and 11 bases stayed unmatched. CDR3 length: 16 amino acids. Here the CDR3 DNA reads TGCAGTGCTAGGAGGCCTAGCGGGGGCGTTATCTACGAGCAGTACTTC. Translating gives CSARRPSGGVIYEQYF.

The rearrangement joins TRBV20-1 to TRBJ2-7; 7 bases fit TRBD2. The CDR3 is made up of 14 amino acids. J lost 2 bases, V lost 5 bases, and 9 bases had no gene match. Germline V CDR1 and CDR2: DFQATT, SNEGSKA (reference sequence). The CDR3 protein is CSAGPSGAAYEQYF. The CDR3 DNA sequence: TGCAGTGCTGGGCCGAGCGGGGCGGCCTACGAGCAGTACTTC.

This clonotype was detected a few times. CDR3 sequence: CATQGYSNQPQHF. CDR3 DNA sequence: TGTGCCACACAGGGTTATAGCAATCAGCCCCAGCATTTT. The chain recombines TRBV10-3 with TRBJ1-5; D is possibly TRBD1 (6 bases). The V gene's germline CDR1 is ENHRY and CDR2 SYGVKD. The length of the CDR3 is 13 residues. Trimming pared 10 bases from V and 0 bases from J, leaving 10 bases between.

This clonotype occurred many times. The rearrangement joins TRBV20-1 to TRBJ2-2, with D tentatively TRBD2 (7 bases). Germline CDR1 and CDR2: DFQATT and SNEGSKA (reference sequence). The CDR3 totals 14 residues. V lost 5 bases and J lost 5, with 15 bases in between. CDR3 residues: CSALRGGRTGELFF. CDR3 sequence (DNA): TGCAGTGCTCTGAGGGGGGGAAGAACCGGGGAGCTGTTTTTT.

The chain uses TRBV7-6 and TRBJ2-2, with D perhaps matching TRBD1 or TRBD2 (6 bases each). V was cut by 2 bases and J by 1 base, with 11 bases left in between. The CDR3 spans 16 residues. Per the germline V gene, CDR1 is SGHVS and CDR2 is FNYEAQ. CDR3 coding DNA: TGTGCCAGCAGCTTAAGGGGGGCCAGGAACACCGGGGAGCTGTTTTTT. Protein product: CASSLRGARNTGELFF.

The J gene is TRBJ2-6, the V gene TRBV7-9, with unresolved D. V gave up 5 bases and J gave up 0 bases, with 11 bases separating them. Germline V gives CDR1 SEHNR, CDR2 FQNEAQ (reference sequence). This CDR3 has 16 residues. The CDR3 loop is CASSRLGDSGANVLTF. In DNA, the CDR3 is TGTGCCAGCAGCAGGTTAGGAGACTCTGGGGCCAACGTCCTGACTTTC.

This clonotype has ten or more counts. The chain combines TRBV27 with TRBJ1-2, with TRBD1 matching over 8 bases. The V and J ends lost 6 bases and 3 bases, in that order; junction bases with no gene match: 9. CDR3 size: 15 residues. Germline V lookup: CDR1 MNHEY, CDR2 SMNVEV (reference sequence). The CDR3 region is CASRPGQGFDYGYTF. The CDR3 nucleotides are TGTGCCAGCAGGCCCGGACAGGGATTTGACTATGGCTACACCTTC.

This clonotype occurred a few times. This CDR3 is CSARKTQGLAGGTNEQFF. Written as DNA, the CDR3 is TGCAGTGCTCGCAAAACCCAGGGACTAGCGGGAGGGACGAATGAGCAGTTCTTC. The V call is TRBV20-1, the J call TRBJ2-1, with TRBD2 matching 16 bases. J lost 7 bases, V lost 5 bases, and 14 bases had no gene match. Germline V gives CDR1 DFQATT, CDR2 SNEGSKA (reference sequence). The length of the CDR3 is 18 residues.

The table lists this clonotype with a few counts. The rearrangement uses TRBV6-1 and TRBJ2-3; no clear D. Per the germline V gene, CDR1 is MNHNS and CDR2 is SASEGT. CDR3 size: 12 residues. V was clipped by 10 bases and J by 0 bases, with 8 bases between them. The CDR3 is CATIGSTDTQYF. CDR3 DNA: TGTGCCACCATAGGGAGCACAGATACGCAGTATTTT.

The rearrangement joins TRBV20-1 to TRBJ1-6; TRBD1 matches at 9 bases. CDR3 length: 18 residues. V lost 5 bases to trimming and J lost 2 bases; unmatched junction nucleotides: 13. Germline CDR1 and CDR2: DFQATT and SNEGSKA (reference sequence). The CDR3 coding sequence is TGCAGTGCTCACAGGACAGGGGCCTATATTCCCTATAATTCACCCCTCCACTTT. It specifies CSAHRTGAYIPYNSPLHF.